The entry below describes one TCR beta chain. What it binds is unknown. V lost 5 bases to trimming and J lost 4 bases, with 11 bases between them. This CDR3 is 13 amino acids long. The germline V gene encodes CDR1 LNHNV and CDR2 YYDKDF (reference sequence). The table came from immunoSEQ multiplex PCR; TCRdb's copy has only in-frame clones and leaves some out. The sample has roughly 70,000 clones; roughly 86% are singletons. Samples were taken several times over chemoradiotherapy. This entry is derived from a study of chemoradiotherapy in HPV16-positive cancers. Study-wide points: In HPV16-positive patients, HPV-responsive T-cell expansion tracked better recurrence-free survival.

The clonotype originates from a human donor with HPV-associated anogenital cancer. The starting material was blood, obtained from a patient who underwent chemoradiotherapy. The chain couples TRBV15 to TRBJ1-1; D is unresolved. In nucleotides, the CDR3 is TGTGCCACCAGCCGAACGCGGGGCACTGAAGCTTTCTTT. It encodes CATSRTRGTEAFF.